This T cell receptor (beta chain) originates from a study of blood T cell repertoires in COVID-19. Per the germline V gene, CDR1 is SGHRS and CDR2 is YFSETQ. Trimming pared 0 bases from V and 5 bases from J, leaving 9 bases between. This CDR3 has 15 residues. Libraries were prepared by immunoSEQ multiplex PCR; TCRdb keeps only in-frame clonotypes and omits some of them. The table shows about 210,000 clones, with about 76% occurring only once. Sample: PBMCs or T cells enriched from blood (not recorded which). The J gene is TRBJ1-6, the V gene TRBV5-1; no clear D. The TCR comes from a woman aged 50 to 65 with acute COVID-19. The CDR3 DNA sequence: TGCGCCAGCAGCTTGGGCGGGATCGATAATTCACCCCTCCACTTT. It specifies CASSLGGIDNSPLHF.